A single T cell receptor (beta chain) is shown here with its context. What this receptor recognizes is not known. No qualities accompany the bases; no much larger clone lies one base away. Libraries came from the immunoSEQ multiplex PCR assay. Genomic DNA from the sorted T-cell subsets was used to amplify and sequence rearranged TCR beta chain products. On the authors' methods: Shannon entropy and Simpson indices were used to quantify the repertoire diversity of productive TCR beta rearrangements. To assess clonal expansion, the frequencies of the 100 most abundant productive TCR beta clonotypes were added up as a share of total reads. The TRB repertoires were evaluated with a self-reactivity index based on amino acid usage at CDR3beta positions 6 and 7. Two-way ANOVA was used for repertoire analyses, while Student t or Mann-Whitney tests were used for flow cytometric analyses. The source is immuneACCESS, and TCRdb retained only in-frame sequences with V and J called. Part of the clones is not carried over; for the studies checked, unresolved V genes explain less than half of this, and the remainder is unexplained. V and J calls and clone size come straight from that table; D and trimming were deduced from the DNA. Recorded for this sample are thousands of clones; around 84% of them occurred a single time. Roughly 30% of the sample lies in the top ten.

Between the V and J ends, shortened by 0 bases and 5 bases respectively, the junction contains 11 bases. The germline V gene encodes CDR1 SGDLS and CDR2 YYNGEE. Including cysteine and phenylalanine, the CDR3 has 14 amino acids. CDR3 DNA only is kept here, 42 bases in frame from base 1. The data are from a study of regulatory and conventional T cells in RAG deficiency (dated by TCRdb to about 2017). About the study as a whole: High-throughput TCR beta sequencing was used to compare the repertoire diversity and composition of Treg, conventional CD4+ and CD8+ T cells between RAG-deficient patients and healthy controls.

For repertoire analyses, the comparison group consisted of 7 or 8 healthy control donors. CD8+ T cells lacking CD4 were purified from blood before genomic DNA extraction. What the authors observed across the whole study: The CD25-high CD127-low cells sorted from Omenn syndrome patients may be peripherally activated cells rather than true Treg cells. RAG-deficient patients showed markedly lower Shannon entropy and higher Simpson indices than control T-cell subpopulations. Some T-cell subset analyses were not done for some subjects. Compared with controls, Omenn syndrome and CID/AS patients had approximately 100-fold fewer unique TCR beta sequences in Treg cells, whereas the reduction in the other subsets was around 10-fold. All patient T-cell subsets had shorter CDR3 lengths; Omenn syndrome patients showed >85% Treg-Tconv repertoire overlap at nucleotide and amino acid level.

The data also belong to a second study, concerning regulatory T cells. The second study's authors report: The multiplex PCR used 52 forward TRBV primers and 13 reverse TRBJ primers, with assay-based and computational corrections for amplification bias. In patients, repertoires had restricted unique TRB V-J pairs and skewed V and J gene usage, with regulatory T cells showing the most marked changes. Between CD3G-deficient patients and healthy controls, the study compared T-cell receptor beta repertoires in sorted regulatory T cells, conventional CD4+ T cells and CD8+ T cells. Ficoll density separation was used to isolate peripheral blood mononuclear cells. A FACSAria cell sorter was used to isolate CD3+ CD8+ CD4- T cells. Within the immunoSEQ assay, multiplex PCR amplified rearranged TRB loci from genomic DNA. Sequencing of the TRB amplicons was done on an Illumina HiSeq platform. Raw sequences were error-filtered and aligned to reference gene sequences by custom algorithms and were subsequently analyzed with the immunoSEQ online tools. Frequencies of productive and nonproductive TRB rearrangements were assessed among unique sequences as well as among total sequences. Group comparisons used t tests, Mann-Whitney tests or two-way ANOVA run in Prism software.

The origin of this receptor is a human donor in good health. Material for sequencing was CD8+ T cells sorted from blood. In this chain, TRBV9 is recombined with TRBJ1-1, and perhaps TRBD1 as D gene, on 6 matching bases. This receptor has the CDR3 CASSVVQGGTEAFF. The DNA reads TGTGCCAGCAGCGTAGTACAGGGAGGAACTGAAGCTTTCTTT.